The 23 T cell receptor beta chains listed next were all sequenced from one sample in a study of blood T cell repertoires in COVID-19. Profiled with immunoSEQ multiplex PCR; TCRdb holds only in-frame clones, not every one. The table records approximately 75,000 clones, 65% to 90% of them present only once. Sequences were obtained from peripheral blood. The receptor source for this set is an elderly man with COVID-19, enrolled during active disease.

V is TRBV7-3 and J is TRBJ2-5; 12 bases match TRBD2. Germline loops: CDR1 SGHTA, CDR2 FQGTGA. The junction had 2 bases not matched to a gene; V was cut back by 4 bases and J by 2 bases. The CDR3 loop spans 15 amino acids. CDR3 in amino acids: CASSSGLAGQETQYF. CDR3 nucleotides: TGTGCCAGCAGCTCCGGACTAGCGGGGCAAGAGACCCAGTACTTC.

V is TRBV6-6 and J is TRBJ2-5; 8 bases fit TRBD1. Germline values: CDR1 MNHNY, CDR2 SVGAGI (reference sequence). CDR3 length: 14 residues. J gave up 3 bases and V 6 bases, and 6 bases lay outside the gene matches. The CDR3 protein is CASRIGQGEETQYF. The CDR3 DNA is TGTGCCAGCAGAATCGGACAGGGCGAAGAGACCCAGTACTTC.

The CDR3 DNA reads TGTGCCAGCAGCCAGAGCTTCAACTATGGCTACACCTTC. Its protein is CASSQSFNYGYTF. The chain employs TRBV7-8 and TRBJ1-2, with D uncertain. Germline values: CDR1 SGHVS, CDR2 FQNEAQ. Trimming stripped 5 bases from V and 2 bases from J, with 9 bases between. The CDR3 sequence is 13 residues long. Variable domain in full (rest from reference TRBV7-8 and TRBJ1-2): GAGVSQSPRYKVAKRGQDVALRCDPISGHVSLFWYQQALGQGPEFLTYFQNEAQLDKSGLPSDRFFAERPEGSVSTLKIQRTQQEDSAVYLCASSQSFNYGYTFGSGTRLTVV.

V and J are TRBV9 and TRBJ1-1; 10 bases agree with TRBD1. The CDR3 loop spans 15 amino acids. V trimming: 4 bases; J trimming: 11 bases; junction bases outside the gene matches: 14. Germline V gene sequence: CDR1 SGDLS, CDR2 YYNGEE. In DNA, the CDR3 is TGTGCCAGCAGCCCCCTTCCGGGACAGGGGAATTTGGCTTTCTTT. Translated: CASSPLPGQGNLAFF.

The chain couples TRBV4-2 to TRBJ2-7; possible D gene TRBD1, 6 bases. Per germline, CDR1 LGHNA and CDR2 YNFKEQ. The CDR3 is 17 amino acids. Trimming pared 4 bases from V and 0 bases from J, leaving 19 bases between. CDR3 amino acids: CASSPPTTGHSSYEQYF. CDR3 nucleotide sequence: TGTGCCAGCAGCCCACCTACCACGGGACACAGCTCCTACGAGCAGTACTTC.

This chain connects TRBV18 to TRBJ2-6; no definite D call. CDR3 length equals 15 residues. In germline, CDR1 is KGHSH, CDR2 LQKENI. Trimming removed 3 bases at V and 2 bases at J, with 8 bases between. The CDR3 nucleotides are TGTGCCAGCTCACCCCCCAGCGCTGGGGCCAACGTCCTGACTTTC. Its protein is CASSPPSAGANVLTF.

This rearrangement joins TRBV20-1 to TRBJ1-5; D not certain. The germline V gene encodes CDR1 DFQATT and CDR2 SNEGSKA (reference sequence). The CDR3 loop spans 12 amino acids. The V end was cut by 3 bases, the J end by 7 bases, with 10 bases between. Here the CDR3 reads CSASSGEQPQHF. The CDR3 DNA reads TGCAGTGCTAGTAGCGGGGAGCAGCCCCAGCATTTT.

V is TRBV6-2 or TRBV6-3 and J is TRBJ1-2; D gene uncertain. This CDR3 is built from 13 residues. Trimming took 5 bases from V and 5 from J, leaving 12 bases between them. CDR1 is MNHEY and CDR2 is SVGEGT in the germline V gene. CDR3 DNA: TGTGCCAGCAGTAACCGAGGGTGGTATGGCTACACCTTC. This translates into CASSNRGWYGYTF.

This clone appeared once. The CDR3 DNA reads as TGCGCCAGCAGCCAAGGACAGGGGCCTGAAGCTTTCTTT. This sequence encodes CASSQGQGPEAFF. V and J are TRBV5-1 and TRBJ1-1; 9 nucleotides line up with TRBD1. Germline V CDR1 and CDR2: SGHRS, YFSETQ. Trimming at V came to 4 bases and at J to 6 bases, leaving 4 bases not matched to a gene. This CDR3 is built from 13 residues.

In DNA, the CDR3 is TGTGCCAGCAGCCAAGATTACGGGGATGGCTACACCTTC. Encoded protein: CASSQDYGDGYTF. The rearrangement links TRBV3-1 (or the pseudogene TRBV3-2) to TRBJ1-2; D call uncertain. Between the trimmed V and J ends, which lost 0 bases and 6 bases, there was a span of 8 bases. CDR3 length: 13 residues. CDR1 LGHDT and CDR2 YNNKEL come from the germline V gene (reference sequence).

The chain is built from TRBV29-1 and TRBJ2-7; 7 nucleotides line up with TRBD1. This CDR3 spans 12 amino acids. Germline V gene sequence: CDR1 SQVTM, CDR2 ANQGSEA. Trimming at V came to 7 bases and at J to 5 bases, leaving 8 bases not matched to a gene. The CDR3: CSARGYLDEQYF. The DNA for the CDR3 is TGCAGCGCCAGGGGGTATTTAGACGAGCAGTACTTC.

This clone was seen a few times. The chain couples TRBV6-5 to TRBJ1-2, with D maybe TRBD1 (5 bases). Trimming cost V 6 bases and J 2 bases, with 10 bases left between them. This CDR3 spans 13 amino acids. Per germline, CDR1 MNHEY and CDR2 SVGAGI. The CDR3 spells CASRQSGNYGYTF. The CDR3 DNA is TGTGCCAGCAGGCAATCAGGGAACTATGGCTACACCTTC.

J is TRBJ1-5 and V is TRBV29-1, with 8 bases identical to TRBD1. Germline V gene data show CDR1 as SQVTM and CDR2 as ANQGSEA. This CDR3 region has 15 residues. With V trimmed by 4 bases and J by 2 bases, 7 bases remained unmatched. Here the CDR3 reads CSVAESTGGNQPQHF. CDR3 nucleotide sequence: TGCAGCGTTGCCGAATCGACAGGGGGCAATCAGCCCCAGCATTTT. Full variable domain (outside the CDR3, taken from reference TRBV29-1 and TRBJ1-5): SAVISQKPSRDICQRGTSLTIQCQVDSQVTMMFWYRQQPGQSLTLIATANQGSEATYESGFVIDKFPISRPNLTFSTLTVSNMSPEDSSIYLCSVAESTGGNQPQHFGDGTRLSIL.

The chain is built from TRBV25-1 and TRBJ2-1; 7 bases map to TRBD1. The CDR3 has 15 residues. The V gene end was trimmed by 7 bases and the J gene end by 8 bases; junction bases not matched to a gene: 14. CDR1 and CDR2 (germline): MGHDK, SYGVNS. The CDR3 sequence: CASNMGQLNGDEQFF. CDR3 nucleotide sequence: TGTGCCAGCAATATGGGACAGCTGAATGGCGATGAGCAGTTCTTC.

The chain joins TRBV2 to TRBJ2-3, with a possible D match to TRBD1 (5 bases). The CDR3 length is 15 residues. Germline loops: CDR1 SNHLY, CDR2 FYNNEI. V was pared by 2 bases and J by 3 bases, with 12 bases between. For the CDR3, the DNA is TGTGCCAGCAGTGAATTCCAGGGTATGACAGATACGCAGTATTTT. As protein: CASSEFQGMTDTQYF. Supplemented by reference TRBV2 and TRBJ2-3, the full variable domain reads EPEVTQTPSHQVTQMGQEVILRCVPISNHLYFYWYRQILGQKVEFLVSFYNNEISEKSEIFDDQFSVERPDGSNFTLKIRSTKLEDSAMYFCASSEFQGMTDTQYFGPGTRLTVL.

This clone showed up just a few times. The chain joins TRBV29-1 to TRBJ1-1; the match to TRBD1 covers 12 bases. V was clipped by 6 bases and J by 0 bases; unmatched bases: 14. Germline assignment: CDR1 SQVTM and CDR2 ANQGSEA. CDR3 length equals 18 residues. The CDR3 sequence: CSVYPGQGAAGMNTEAFF. In DNA form, the CDR3 reads TGCAGCGTCTACCCGGGACAGGGGGCGGCTGGTATGAACACTGAAGCTTTCTTT.

The CDR3 loop reads CSVGADLTGATNEKLFF. CDR3 bases: TGCAGCGTTGGCGCCGACCTGACAGGCGCAACTAATGAAAAACTGTTTTTT. The chain recombines TRBV29-1 with TRBJ1-4; D might be TRBD1 (6 bases). Germline V lookup: CDR1 SQVTM, CDR2 ANQGSEA. V was trimmed by 4 bases and J by 0 bases, leaving 18 bases between them. The CDR3 covers 17 residues.

This sequence joins TRBV12-3 or TRBV12-4 and TRBJ2-7, with D possibly TRBD1 on 5 matching bases. The V end was cut by 1 base, the J end by 3 bases, with 7 bases between. CDR3 size: 13 residues. The CDR3 DNA is TGTGCCAGCAGTTTAGGGACAAACTACGAGCAGTACTTC. Protein product: CASSLGTNYEQYF.

This chain uses TRBV10-3 with TRBJ1-1, with D possibly TRBD1 on 5 matching bases. The CDR3 is 14 amino acids. Germline assignment: CDR1 ENHRY and CDR2 SYGVKD. V lost 4 bases, J lost 3 bases, and 12 bases lay in between. CDR3 sequence: CAISATASYTEAFF. CDR3 coding DNA: TGTGCCATCAGTGCGACAGCCTCCTACACTGAAGCTTTCTTT.

This clone turned up a few times. The rearrangement uses TRBV2 and TRBJ2-2, with a possible D match to TRBD2 (7 bases). The CDR3 runs 16 residues. V gave up 4 bases and J gave up 4 bases, with 16 bases separating them. Looked up from germline, CDR1 is SNHLY and CDR2 is FYNNEI. Here the CDR3 reads CASSGYGGPVTGELFF. For the CDR3, the DNA is TGTGCCAGCAGTGGATACGGGGGGCCGGTCACCGGGGAGCTGTTTTTT.

The J gene is TRBJ1-5, the V gene TRBV3-1 (or the pseudogene TRBV3-2); D is uncertain. The V end lost 4 bases, the J end lost 7 bases, and 14 bases lay between the germline ends. The CDR3 runs 14 residues. In germline, CDR1 is LGHDT, CDR2 YNNKEL (reference sequence). The CDR3 DNA is TGTGCCAGCAGCCTAACAGCGGGCGGGCAGCCCCAGCATTTT. It codes for CASSLTAGGQPQHF.

The count of this clone is one. This rearrangement joins TRBV6-2 or TRBV6-3 to TRBJ1-4, with D possibly TRBD1 on 5 matching bases. This CDR3 contains 11 residues. CDR1 and CDR2 (germline): MNHEY, SVGEGT. Trimming left V 5 bases short and J 8 bases short, with 6 bases between. CDR3 DNA sequence: TGTGCCAGCAGTAGACAGGAAAAACTGTTTTTT. Its translation: CASSRQEKLFF.

This sequence joins TRBV12-3 or TRBV12-4 and TRBJ2-7, with D possibly matching TRBD2 (6 bases). Trimming left V 10 bases short and J 4 bases short, with 17 bases between. This CDR3 comprises 13 residues. CDR3 residues: CATRDSGRYEQYF. In DNA, the CDR3 is TGTGCCACCCGGGACTCCGGGCGTTACGAGCAGTACTTC.